These 6 T cell receptor beta chains were all obtained from the same sample, sequenced in a study of post-analysis software for immune sequencing data. Tagging with unique molecular identifiers was a feature of the TCR beta cDNA libraries. TCRdb analysed the PCR reads with MiXCR anew, one entry per CDR3 protein. The repertoire includes approximately 660,000 distinct CDR3 sequences, 59% of them detected once, and 11% sits in the top ten. Notes on the study in general: With TRBV5-6, TRBV5-1 and TRBV20-1 included, a handful of TRBV segments were more frequent in patients than in controls.

No antigens are known for them. Sequences were obtained from blood. The receptors originated from a girl aged 2 to 10 with multiple sclerosis.

This clonotype was recorded only once. The rearrangement uses TRBV20-1 and TRBJ1-2; D not resolved. The CDR3 spans 14 residues. V was clipped by 5 bases and J by 4 bases, with 17 bases between them. In germline, CDR1 is DFQATT, CDR2 SNEGSKA (reference sequence). Written as DNA, the CDR3 is TGCAGTGCTGGGCGGCCACCGACCCTCTATGGCTACACCTTC. It codes for CSAGRPPTLYGYTF.

This rearrangement joins TRBV5-1 to TRBJ2-3; D tentatively reads TRBD1 or TRBD2 (5 bases each). This CDR3 region has 14 residues. CDR1 is SGHRS, CDR2 YFSETQ, per germline. V was cut by 0 bases and J by 2 bases, with 7 bases left in between. CDR3 sequence: CASSLGGITDTQYF. The CDR3 DNA sequence: TGCGCCAGCAGCTTGGGGGGGATCACAGATACGCAGTATTTT.

The CDR3 coding sequence is TGCGCCAGCACGCTAGCGGACTCCTACAATGAGCAGTTCTTC. This translates into CASTLADSYNEQFF. This rearrangement joins TRBV5-1 to TRBJ2-1; 7 bases match TRBD2. The CDR3 length is 14 residues. Germline CDR1 SGHRS, CDR2 YFSETQ. The J segment lost 0 bases and the V segment lost 6 bases, leaving 3 bases of the junction unmatched. Full variable domain (remainder filled in from reference TRBV5-1 and TRBJ2-1): KAGVTQTPRYLIKTRGQQVTLSCSPISGHRSVSWYQQTPGQGLQFLFEYFSETQRNKGNFPGRFSGRQFSNSRSEMNVSTLELGDSALYLCASTLADSYNEQFFGPGTRLTVL.

V usage is TRBV6-5 and J usage is TRBJ1-2; 9 bases are shared with TRBD1. The CDR3 runs 17 residues. V gave up 0 bases and J gave up 2 bases; unmatched junction bases: 7. Germline lookup yields CDR1 MNHEY and CDR2 SVGAGI. This CDR3 is CASSYSNTGTGNYGYTF. Written as DNA, the CDR3 is TGTGCCAGCAGTTACTCTAACACCGGGACAGGGAACTATGGCTACACCTTC.

The chain couples TRBV6-5 to TRBJ2-3; 7 nucleotides match TRBD1. This CDR3 comprises 16 residues. V dropped 6 bases and J dropped 2; count of bases not matched to a gene: 11. Germline loops: CDR1 MNHEY, CDR2 SVGAGI. The CDR3 here is CASSPGQVGSTDTQYF. CDR3 bases: TGTGCCAGCAGCCCCGGACAGGTGGGGTCCACAGATACGCAGTATTTT.

J is TRBJ2-7 and V is TRBV2; 10 positions agree with TRBD2. V lost 4 bases to trimming and J lost 9 bases; unmatched junction nucleotides: 12. Germline CDR1 and CDR2: SNHLY and FYNNEI. The CDR3 has 15 amino acids. The CDR3 coding sequence is TGTGCCAGCAGTGCAACAGCGGGAGGGAAGGTCGGGCAGTACTTC. Encoded protein: CASSATAGGKVGQYF.